The rows below give T cell receptor beta chains drawn from one sample of a study of blood T cell repertoires in COVID-19. Profiling relied on immunoSEQ multiplex PCR, and the TCRdb table lists in-frame clones only, not all of them. The repertoire has some 160,000 clones, about four fifths of them found once; the top ten carry roughly 13%. The specimen sequenced was peripheral blood. Source of these receptors: a woman of 80 years or more with acute or convalescent COVID-19. The CDR3 runs from the conserved cysteine through the conserved F or W. D genes are given only for firm matches. Part of the rows lack a size; the others show once, few, many or a class for expanded clones.

v_call,d_call,clone_size,j_call,cdr3_aa,cdr3_nt
TRBV19,-,-,TRBJ2-3,CASNLPGGSDTQYF,TGTGCCAGTAACCTCCCGGGTGGGTCGGATACGCAGTATTTT
TRBV6-5,-,once,TRBJ2-1,CASKVDRSSYNEQFF,TGTGCCAGCAAGGTTGACAGGAGCTCCTACAATGAGCAGTTCTTC
TRBV2,TRBD2,-,TRBJ2-5,CASSGAGEETQYF,TGTGCCAGCAGTGGAGCGGGAGAAGAGACCCAGTACTTC
TRBV2,-,few,TRBJ1-2,CASGFRVMNYGYTF,TGTGCCAGCGGGTTCAGGGTAATGAACTATGGCTACACCTTC
TRBV6-5,TRBD1,-,TRBJ1-2,CASSYSRTGGDYGYTF,TGTGCCAGCAGTTACTCGAGGACAGGGGGCGACTATGGCTACACCTTC
TRBV30,TRBD1,-,TRBJ2-4,CACSTRQGQNIQYF,TGTGCCTGTAGCACCCGACAGGGGCAAAACATTCAGTACTTC
TRBV28,-,-,TRBJ1-3,CASIIGGVNSGNTIYF,TGTGCCAGCATCATTGGCGGGGTAAACTCTGGAAACACCATATATTTT
TRBV5-8,TRBD2,-,TRBJ2-3,CASSLGGTSGGTDTQYF,TGTGCCAGCAGCTTGGGGGGGACTAGCGGGGGCACAGATACGCAGTATTTT
TRBV4-1,TRBD1,-,TRBJ1-5,CASSQYQGARMPQHF,TGCGCCAGCAGCCAGTATCAGGGGGCAAGGATGCCCCAGCATTTT
TRBV12-3/TRBV12-4,-,few,TRBJ1-1,CASSSGQNTEAFF,TGTGCCAGCAGTTCAGGACAGAACACTGAAGCTTTCTTT
TRBV19,TRBD1,once,TRBJ2-7,CASSSTGTFHEQYF,TGTGCCAGTAGTTCGACAGGGACATTCCACGAGCAGTACTTC
TRBV30,-,-,TRBJ1-2,CAWRDSYGYTF,TGTGCCTGGAGGGACAGCTATGGCTACACCTTC
TRBV29-1,TRBD1,few,TRBJ2-7,CSVAQGVGEQYF,TGCAGCGTAGCACAGGGGGTGGGGGAGCAGTACTTC
TRBV27,-,once,TRBJ2-3,CASSLTATVRSTDTQYF,TGTGCCAGCAGTCTGACCGCTACAGTCCGAAGCACAGATACGCAGTATTTT
TRBV3-1/TRBV3-2,-,-,TRBJ1-6,CASSQASQYNSPLHF,TGTGCCAGCAGCCAAGCTTCACAGTATAATTCACCCCTCCACTTT
TRBV3-1/TRBV3-2,-,-,TRBJ2-7,CASSQVGSPAYEQYF,TGTGCCAGCAGCCAAGTCGGGTCCCCTGCCTACGAGCAGTACTTC
TRBV6-5,-,-,TRBJ1-2,CASLRDILSDGYTF,TGTGCAAGCCTCCGGGACATTCTTTCCGATGGCTACACCTTC
TRBV5-5,TRBD1,few,TRBJ2-2,CASSLGDRGLTGELFF,TGTGCCAGCAGCTTGGGGGACAGGGGGCTTACCGGGGAGCTGTTTTTT
TRBV13,-,-,TRBJ2-5,CASSRGDIRGQETQYF,TGTGCCAGCAGCCGGGGGGACATCCGAGGGCAAGAGACCCAGTACTTC
TRBV10-2,TRBD1,-,TRBJ2-7,CASSGQGPGEQYF,TGCGCCAGCAGTGGACAGGGTCCGGGCGAGCAGTACTTC
TRBV2,-,-,TRBJ1-5,CASSELLSNQPQHF,TGTGCCAGCAGTGAACTACTTAGCAATCAGCCCCAGCATTTT
TRBV27,-,once,TRBJ2-7,CASSLSARYEQYF,TGTGCCAGCAGTTTATCGGCCAGGTACGAGCAGTACTTC